The present T cell receptor beta chain was sequenced within a study of PD-L1 blockade in urothelial cancer. Turning to the study itself: Analyses were performed on blood at 3 weeks after treatment start (the second dose) and at 6 weeks. A median blood sample held about 140,000 T cells and around 80,000 unique TCRs.

Spiked synthetic TCR analogs estimated absolute template abundance per PCR. The assay was immunoSEQ multiplex PCR, and TCRdb's table has in-frame clones only and misses some. The table lists 70,000 to 75,000 clones, about 85% of them singletons. The CDR3 loop spans 14 amino acids. The junction had 2 bases not matched to a gene; V was cut back by 1 base and J by 3 bases. The V gene's germline CDR1 is LNHNV and CDR2 YYDKDF (reference sequence). Each patient gave between 1 and 8 samples, pretreatment and on-treatment. This chain links TRBV15 with TRBJ2-5, with TRBD1 identical over 7 bases. The sample was PBMCs, taken around atezolizumab (anti-PD-L1) treatment. The source of this sequence is a man between 65 and 80 years old with urothelial cancer. In nucleotides, the CDR3 is TGTGCCACCAGCAGAGTTGGGACAGAAGAGACCCAGTACTTC. Amino acid sequence: CATSRVGTEETQYF.